Given below is one T cell receptor (beta chain) in context. Its antigen is undetermined. These data are taken from a study of shared clonotypes between healthy human individuals. Regarding the study as a whole: An expected dependence of interdonor clonotype sharing on sequencing depth was noted. Shared across a few donors were approximately 5% of the naive CD4 clonotypes.

From germline, CDR1 is MNHNY and CDR2 SVGAGI (reference sequence). The CDR3 is made up of 12 amino acids. Trimming cost V 2 bases and J 6 bases, with 6 bases left between them. Only in-frame clones appear in the TCRdb table, and some are missing; sequencing was by immunoSEQ multiplex PCR. The sample carries 1.4 million to 1.5 million clones, roughly 96% recorded once. Donors were healthy HIV-negative adults without recent acute infections or vaccinations. The TCR comes from a young man in good health. The specimen sequenced was naive CD4+ T cells sorted from blood. Subset meaning: CD45RA+ positively selected. The chain couples TRBV6-6 to TRBJ2-3; D remains ambiguous. In DNA, the CDR3 is TGTGCCAGCAGTTACCGAAGTGATACGCAGTATTTT. Translating it yields CASSYRSDTQYF.